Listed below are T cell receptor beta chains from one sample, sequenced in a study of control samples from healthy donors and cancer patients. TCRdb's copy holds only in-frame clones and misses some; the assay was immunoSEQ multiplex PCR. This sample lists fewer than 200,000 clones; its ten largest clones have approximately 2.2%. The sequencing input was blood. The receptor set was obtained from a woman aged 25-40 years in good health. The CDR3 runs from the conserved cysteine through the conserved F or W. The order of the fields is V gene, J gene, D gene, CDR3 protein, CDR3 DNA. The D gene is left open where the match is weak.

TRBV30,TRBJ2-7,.,CAWKDYEQYF,TGTGCCTGGAAGGACTACGAGCAGTACTTC
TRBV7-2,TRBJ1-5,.,CASSLEYSNQPQHF,TGTGCCAGCAGCTTAGAGTATAGCAATCAGCCCCAGCATTTT
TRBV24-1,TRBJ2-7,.,CATSEGGSYEQYF,TGTGCCACCAGTGAGGGGGGATCCTACGAGCAGTACTTC
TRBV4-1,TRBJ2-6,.,CASSQALRANVLTF,TGCGCCAGCAGCCAAGCGCTTCGGGCCAACGTCCTGACTTTC
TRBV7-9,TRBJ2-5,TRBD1,CASSSGTGGATQYF,TGTGCCAGCAGCAGCGGGACAGGGGGCGCGACCCAGTACTTC
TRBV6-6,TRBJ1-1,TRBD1,CASRWDRVMEAFF,TGTGCCAGCAGGTGGGACAGGGTTATGGAAGCTTTCTTT
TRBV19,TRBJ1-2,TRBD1,CASRVGDRPLYGYTF,TGTGCCAGTAGAGTGGGGGACAGGCCTCTCTATGGCTACACCTTC
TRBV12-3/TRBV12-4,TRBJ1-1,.,CASSRDSGRKAFF,TGTGCCAGCAGTAGGGACTCGGGACGCAAAGCTTTCTTT
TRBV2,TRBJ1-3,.,CASSFDTGNTIYF,TGTGCCAGCAGTTTTGACACCGGGAACACCATATATTTT
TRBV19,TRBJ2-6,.,CASSTMSGLINNVLTF,TGTGCCAGTAGTACTATGAGCGGTCTGATTAACAACGTCCTGACTTTC
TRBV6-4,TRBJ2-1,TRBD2,CASSEATSGESNEQFF,TGTGCCAGCAGTGAAGCGACTAGCGGGGAGTCCAATGAGCAGTTCTTC
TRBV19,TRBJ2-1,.,CASSTHRDDYNEQFF,TGTGCCAGTAGTACCCACAGGGACGACTACAATGAGCAGTTCTTC
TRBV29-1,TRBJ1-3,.,CSVEAQERNTIYF,TGCAGCGTTGAAGCACAGGAGAGAAACACCATATATTTT
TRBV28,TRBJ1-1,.,CASSLRLRDPNTEAFF,TGTGCCAGCAGTTTACGTTTACGGGACCCGAACACTGAAGCTTTCTTT
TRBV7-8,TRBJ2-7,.,CASSLPGSYEQYF,TGTGCCAGCAGCTTACCAGGGTCCTACGAGCAGTACTTC
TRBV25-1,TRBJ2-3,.,CASSEYRATDTQYF,TGTGCCAGCAGTGAATATAGGGCAACAGATACGCAGTATTTT
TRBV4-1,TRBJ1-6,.,CASSRGYSPLHF,TGCGCCAGCAGCCGGGGTTATTCACCCCTCCACTTT
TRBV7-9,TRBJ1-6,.,CASSWDTLNSPLHF,TGTGCCAGCAGCTGGGACACCTTAAATTCACCCCTCCACTTT